This T cell receptor beta chain was captured by sequencing in a study of cytomegalovirus exposure and HLA in healthy donors. The study, taken as a whole, reports: Most of the TCR beta V segments (in an earlier analysis) were productive either about 87% or about 30% of the time.

The primer mix had 60 Vbeta and 13 Jbeta primers. The method was immunoSEQ multiplex PCR; TCRdb's version includes in-frame clones alone and lacks a portion of them. The sample has 200,000 to 250,000 clones, approximately 70% seen once. Germline CDR1 and CDR2: KGHSH and LQKENI. The CDR3 totals 14 residues. Trimming left V 6 bases short and J 7 bases short, with 16 bases between. Regarding this clone: Its cognate antigen is unknown.

This TCR was recovered from a man in his forties in good health and CMV-seropositive. The V gene is TRBV18, the J gene TRBJ2-1; D is possibly TRBD1 (5 bases). Input material: PBMCs. CDR3 in amino acids: CASSTQGGLNEQFF. The CDR3 DNA reads as TGTGCCAGCTCGACCCAGGGCGGATTGAATGAGCAGTTCTTC.